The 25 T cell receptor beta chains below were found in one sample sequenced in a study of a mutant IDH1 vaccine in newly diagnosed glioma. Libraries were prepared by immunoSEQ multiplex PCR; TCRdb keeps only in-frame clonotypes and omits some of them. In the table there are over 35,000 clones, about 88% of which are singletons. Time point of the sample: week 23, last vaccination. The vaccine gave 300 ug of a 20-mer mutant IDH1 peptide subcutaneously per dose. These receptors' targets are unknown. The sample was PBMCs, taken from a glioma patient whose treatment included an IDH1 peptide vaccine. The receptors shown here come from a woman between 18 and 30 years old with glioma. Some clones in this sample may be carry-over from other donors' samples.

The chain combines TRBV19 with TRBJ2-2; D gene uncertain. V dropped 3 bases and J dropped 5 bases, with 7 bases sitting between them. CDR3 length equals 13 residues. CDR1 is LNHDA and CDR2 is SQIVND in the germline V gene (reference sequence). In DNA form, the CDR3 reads TGTGCCAGTAGTATGGTACAGACCGGGGAGCTGTTTTTT. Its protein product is CASSMVQTGELFF.

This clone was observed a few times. CDR3 in amino acids: CASSTEDQPQHF. CDR3 DNA: TGTGCCAGCAGCACCGAGGATCAGCCCCAGCATTTT. The V gene is TRBV7-6, the J gene TRBJ1-5; D not certain. The CDR3 length is 12 residues. With 5 bases removed from V and 5 bases from J, the gap between germline ends came to 7 bases. Germline V CDR1 and CDR2: SGHVS, FNYEAQ.

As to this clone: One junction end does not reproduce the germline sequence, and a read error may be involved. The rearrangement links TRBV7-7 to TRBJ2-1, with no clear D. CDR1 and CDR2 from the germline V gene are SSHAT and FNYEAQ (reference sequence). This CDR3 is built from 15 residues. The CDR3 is CASSLESASYNEQFF. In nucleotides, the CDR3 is TGTGCTAGCAGCTTAGAGAGCGCCTCCTACAATGAGCAGTTCTTC.

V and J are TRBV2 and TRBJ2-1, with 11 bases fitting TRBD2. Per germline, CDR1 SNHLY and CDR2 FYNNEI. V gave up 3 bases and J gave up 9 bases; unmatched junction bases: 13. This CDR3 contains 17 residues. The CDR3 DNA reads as TGTGCCAGCAGTGACCCGGGACTAGCGGACGCAAGAGGTGAGCAGTTCTTC. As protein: CASSDPGLADARGEQFF.

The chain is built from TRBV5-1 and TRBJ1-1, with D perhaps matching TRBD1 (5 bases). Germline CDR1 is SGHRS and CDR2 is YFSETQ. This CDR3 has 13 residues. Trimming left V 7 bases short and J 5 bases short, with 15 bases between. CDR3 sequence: CASGTGKGTEAFF. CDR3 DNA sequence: TGCGCCAGCGGAACGGGCAAGGGGACTGAAGCTTTCTTT.

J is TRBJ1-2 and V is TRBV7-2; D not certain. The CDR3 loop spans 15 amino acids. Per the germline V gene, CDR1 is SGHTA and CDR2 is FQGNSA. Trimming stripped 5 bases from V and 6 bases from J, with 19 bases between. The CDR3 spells CASSAASWTVNGYTF. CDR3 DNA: TGTGCCAGCAGCGCAGCGAGCTGGACGGTGAATGGCTACACCTTC.

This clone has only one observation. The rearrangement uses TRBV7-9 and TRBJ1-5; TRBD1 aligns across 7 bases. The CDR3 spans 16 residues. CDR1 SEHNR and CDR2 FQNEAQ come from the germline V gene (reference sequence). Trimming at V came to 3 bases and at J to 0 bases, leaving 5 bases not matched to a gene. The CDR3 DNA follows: TGTGCCAGCAGCTTGGGGGACAGCGGTAGCAATCAGCCCCAGCATTTT. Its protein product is CASSLGDSGSNQPQHF. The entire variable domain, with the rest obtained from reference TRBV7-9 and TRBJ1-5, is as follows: DTGVSQNPRHKITKRGQNVTFRCDPISEHNRLYWYRQTLGQGPEFLTYFQNEAQLEKSRLLSDRFSAERPKGSFSTLEIQRTEQGDSAMYLCASSLGDSGSNQPQHFGDGTRLSIL.

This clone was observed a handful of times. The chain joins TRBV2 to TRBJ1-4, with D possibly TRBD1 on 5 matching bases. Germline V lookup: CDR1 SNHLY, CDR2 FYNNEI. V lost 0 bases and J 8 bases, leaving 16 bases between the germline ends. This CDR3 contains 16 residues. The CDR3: CASSEARPGSGEKLFF. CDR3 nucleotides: TGTGCCAGCAGTGAAGCGCGGCCAGGGAGTGGCGAAAAACTGTTTTTT.

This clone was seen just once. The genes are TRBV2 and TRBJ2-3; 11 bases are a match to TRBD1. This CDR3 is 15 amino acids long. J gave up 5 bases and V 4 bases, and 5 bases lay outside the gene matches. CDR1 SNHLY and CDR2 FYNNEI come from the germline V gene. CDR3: CASSAGQGAVDTQYF. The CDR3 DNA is TGTGCCAGCAGTGCTGGACAGGGGGCTGTAGATACGCAGTATTTT.

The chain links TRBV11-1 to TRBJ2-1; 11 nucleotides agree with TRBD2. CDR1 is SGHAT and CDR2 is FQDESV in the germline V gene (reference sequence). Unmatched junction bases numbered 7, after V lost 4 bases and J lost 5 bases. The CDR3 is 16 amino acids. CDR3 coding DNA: TGTGCCAGCAGCTCAGAACTAGCGGGAGCCCACAATGAGCAGTTCTTC. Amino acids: CASSSELAGAHNEQFF.

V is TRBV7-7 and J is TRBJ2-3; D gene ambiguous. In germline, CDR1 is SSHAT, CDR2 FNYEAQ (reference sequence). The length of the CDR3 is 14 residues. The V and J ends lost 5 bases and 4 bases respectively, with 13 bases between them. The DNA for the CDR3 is TGTGCCAGCAGCCCGACGGGCCTCTCAGATACGCAGTATTTT. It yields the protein CASSPTGLSDTQYF.

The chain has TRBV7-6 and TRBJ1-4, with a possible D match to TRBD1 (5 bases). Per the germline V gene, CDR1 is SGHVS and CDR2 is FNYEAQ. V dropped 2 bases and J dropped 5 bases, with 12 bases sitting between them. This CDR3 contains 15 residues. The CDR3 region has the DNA TGTGCCAGCAGCTTAAGGCGGGACCTAAATGAAAAACTGTTTTTT. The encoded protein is CASSLRRDLNEKLFF. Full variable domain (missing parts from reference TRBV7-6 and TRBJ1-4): GAGVSQSPRYKVTKRGQDVALRCDPISGHVSLYWYRQALGQGPEFLTYFNYEAQQDKSGLPNDRFSAERPEGSISTLTIQRTEQRDSAMYRCASSLRRDLNEKLFFGSGTQLSVL.

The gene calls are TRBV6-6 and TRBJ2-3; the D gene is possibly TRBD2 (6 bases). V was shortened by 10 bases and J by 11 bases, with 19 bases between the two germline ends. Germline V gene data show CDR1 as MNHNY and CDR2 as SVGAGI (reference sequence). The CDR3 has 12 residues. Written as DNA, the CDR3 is TGTGCCACATCCGGGGCCGGGGGTGGGCAGTATTTT. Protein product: CATSGAGGGQYF.

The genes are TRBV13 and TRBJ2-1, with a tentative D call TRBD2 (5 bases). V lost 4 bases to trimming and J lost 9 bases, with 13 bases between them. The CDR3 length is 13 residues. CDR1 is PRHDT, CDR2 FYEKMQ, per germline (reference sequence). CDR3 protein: CASSWTGGVEQFF. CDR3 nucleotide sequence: TGTGCCAGCAGCTGGACTGGTGGGGTTGAGCAGTTCTTC. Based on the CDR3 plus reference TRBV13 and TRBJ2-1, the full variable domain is AAGVIQSPRHLIKEKRETATLKCYPIPRHDTVYWYQQGPGQDPQFLISFYEKMQSDKGSIPDRFSAQQFSDYHSELNMSSLELGDSALYFCASSWTGGVEQFFGPGTRLTVL.

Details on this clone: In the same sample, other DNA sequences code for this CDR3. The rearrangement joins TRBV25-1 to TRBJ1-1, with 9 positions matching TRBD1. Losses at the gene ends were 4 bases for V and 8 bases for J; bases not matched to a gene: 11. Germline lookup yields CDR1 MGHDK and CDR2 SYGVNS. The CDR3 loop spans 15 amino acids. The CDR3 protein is CASSAGTGIWAEAFF. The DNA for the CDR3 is TGTGCCAGCAGTGCCGGGACAGGGATTTGGGCAGAAGCTTTCTTT.

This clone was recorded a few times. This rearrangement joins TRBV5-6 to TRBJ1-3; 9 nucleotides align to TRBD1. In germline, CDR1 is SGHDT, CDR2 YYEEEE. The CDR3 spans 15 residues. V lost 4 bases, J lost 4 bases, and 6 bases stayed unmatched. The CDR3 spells CASSPGTGRGNTIYF. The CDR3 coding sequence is TGTGCCAGCAGCCCGGGGACAGGGCGCGGAAACACCATATATTTT. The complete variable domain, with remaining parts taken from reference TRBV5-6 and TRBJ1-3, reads DAGVTQSPTHLIKTRGQQVTLRCSPKSGHDTVSWYQQALGQGPQFIFQYYEEEERQRGNFPDRFSGHQFPNYSSELNVNALLLGDSALYLCASSPGTGRGNTIYFGEGSWLTVV.

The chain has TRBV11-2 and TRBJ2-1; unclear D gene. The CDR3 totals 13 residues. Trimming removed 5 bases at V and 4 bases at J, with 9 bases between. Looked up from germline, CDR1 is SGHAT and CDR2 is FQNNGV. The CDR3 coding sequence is TGTGCCAGCAGCCCCGACTTTTACAATGAGCAGTTCTTC. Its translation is CASSPDFYNEQFF.

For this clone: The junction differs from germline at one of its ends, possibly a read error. This CDR3 reads CASSLGDRDEQYF. The CDR3 DNA follows: TGTGCTAGCAGCTTAGGGGACAGGGACGAGCAGTACTTC. The chain carries TRBV7-7 and TRBJ2-7; TRBD1 matches 9 bases. Germline V gene sequence: CDR1 SSHAT, CDR2 FNYEAQ (reference sequence). The CDR3 sequence is 13 residues long.

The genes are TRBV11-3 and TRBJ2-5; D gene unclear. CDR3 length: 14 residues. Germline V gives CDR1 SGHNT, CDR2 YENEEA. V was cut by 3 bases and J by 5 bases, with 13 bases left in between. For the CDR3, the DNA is TGTGCCAGCAGCTTCGATAGGTGGAGTGAGACCCAGTACTTC. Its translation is CASSFDRWSETQYF. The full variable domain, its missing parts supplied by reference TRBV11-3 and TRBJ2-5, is EAGVVQSPRYKIIEKKQPVAFWCNPISGHNTLYWYLQNLGQGPELLIRYENEEAVDDSQLPKDRFSAERLKGVDSTLKIQPAELGDSAVYLCASSFDRWSETQYFGPGTRLLVL.

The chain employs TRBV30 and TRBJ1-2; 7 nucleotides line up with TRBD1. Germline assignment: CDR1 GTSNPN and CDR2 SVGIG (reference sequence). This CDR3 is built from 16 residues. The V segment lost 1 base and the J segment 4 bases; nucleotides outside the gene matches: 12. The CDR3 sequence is CAWSGRKGASSYGYTF. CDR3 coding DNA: TGTGCCTGGAGTGGCCGGAAGGGGGCTTCCTCCTATGGCTACACCTTC.

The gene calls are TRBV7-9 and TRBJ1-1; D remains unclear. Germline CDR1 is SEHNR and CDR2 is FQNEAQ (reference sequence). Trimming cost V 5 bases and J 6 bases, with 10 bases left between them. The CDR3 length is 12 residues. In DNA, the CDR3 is TGTGCCAGCAGCCCCGGGTCCGCTGAAGCTTTCTTT. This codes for CASSPGSAEAFF.

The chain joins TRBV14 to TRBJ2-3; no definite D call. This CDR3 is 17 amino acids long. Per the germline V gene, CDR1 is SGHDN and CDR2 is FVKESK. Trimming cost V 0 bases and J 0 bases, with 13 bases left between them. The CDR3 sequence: CASSQDKAPFSTDTQYF. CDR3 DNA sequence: TGTGCCAGCAGCCAAGATAAGGCACCCTTTAGCACAGATACGCAGTATTTT.

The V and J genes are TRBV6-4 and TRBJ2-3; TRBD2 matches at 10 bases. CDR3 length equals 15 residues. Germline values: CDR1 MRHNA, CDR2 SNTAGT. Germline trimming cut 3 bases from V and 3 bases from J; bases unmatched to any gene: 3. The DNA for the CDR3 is TGTGCCAGCAGTGAGGAGACTAGCGGGACAGATACGCAGTATTTT. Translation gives CASSEETSGTDTQYF.

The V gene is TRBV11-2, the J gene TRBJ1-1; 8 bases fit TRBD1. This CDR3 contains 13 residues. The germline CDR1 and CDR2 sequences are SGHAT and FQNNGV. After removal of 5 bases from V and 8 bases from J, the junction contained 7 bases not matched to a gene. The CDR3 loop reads CASSPPGQAEAFF. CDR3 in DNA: TGTGCCAGCAGCCCACCGGGACAGGCGGAAGCTTTCTTT.

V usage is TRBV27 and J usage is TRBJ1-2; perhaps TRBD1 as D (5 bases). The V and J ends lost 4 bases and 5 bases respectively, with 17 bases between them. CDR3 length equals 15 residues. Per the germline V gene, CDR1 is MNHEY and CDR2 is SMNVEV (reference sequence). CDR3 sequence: CASSSELTGLYGYTF. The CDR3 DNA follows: TGTGCCAGCAGTTCCGAATTGACGGGACTTTATGGCTACACCTTC.